Listed below are T cell receptor beta chains from one sample, sequenced in a study of T-cell memory formation after mild COVID-19. Via MiXCR, TCRdb re-called the 5' RACE reads, giving one row per CDR3 protein. The sample lists a few hundred thousand distinct CDR3 sequences; approximately 19% were seen once. Input material: PBMCs or a T cell subset sorted from them (not recorded which). These receptors came from a man aged 18 to 30 who had mild COVID-19 (a few samples of this study predate the infection). Cell type and time point are not known. CDR3s include the opening cysteine and the closing phenylalanine or tryptophan. D genes are given only for firm matches. Not every row has a clone size; where given, it reads once, few, many or a size class.

>TRBD1|NA|TRBV28|TRBJ2-2
TGTGCCAGCAACCTTCTGGGACAGGGTTCCGGGGAGCTGTTTTTT
CASNLLGQGSGELFF
>TRBD2|NA|TRBV7-6|TRBJ2-3
TGTGCCAGCAGCACGGCGGGGGGAGCGCAGTATTTT
CASSTAGGAQYF
>TRBD1|NA|TRBV6-5|TRBJ1-1
TGTGCCAGCAGTAACTCTTGGGACAGGGAAGCTTTCTTT
CASSNSWDREAFF
>NA|few|TRBV4-1|TRBJ2-5
TGCGCCAGCAGCCAATTAGGGGCAGCGGAGACCCAGTACTTC
CASSQLGAAETQYF
>NA|NA|TRBV12-3/TRBV12-4|TRBJ1-1
TGTGCCAGCAGGTCCCGAGCAGGGAGGGCTGAAGCTTTCTTT
CASRSRAGRAEAFF
>NA|few|TRBV12-3/TRBV12-4|TRBJ1-4
TGTGCCAGCACCCCGGGGAGGGGGGGAAAACTGTTTTTT
CASTPGRGGKLFF
>TRBD1|NA|TRBV20-1|TRBJ2-2
TGCAGTGCTCTGGGACAGAGAAGGACCGGGGAGCTGTTTTTT
CSALGQRRTGELFF
>NA|many|TRBV11-2|TRBJ2-5
TGTGCCAGCAATCTAGCGCACCAAGAGACCCAGTACTTC
CASNLAHQETQYF
>NA|few|TRBV10-3|TRBJ2-7
TGTGCCATCAGTGACTCCGGCCTCCGCTCCGAGCAGTACTTC
CAISDSGLRSEQYF
>NA|NA|TRBV28|TRBJ1-2
TGTGCCAGCAGACCCGACCGGGCCCAGAGGGGGAACTATGGCTACACCTTC
CASRPDRAQRGNYGYTF
>TRBD1|NA|TRBV20-1|TRBJ1-2
TGCAGTGCTCCCGGACAGGGGAACTATGGCTACACCTTC
CSAPGQGNYGYTF
>TRBD2|NA|TRBV7-9|TRBJ2-2
TGTGCCAGCAGCGAGACTAGCGCCACGCCTCCAGAGCTGTTTTTT
CASSETSATPPELFF
>NA|few|TRBV14|TRBJ2-3
TGTGCCAGCAGTACACTAGTTAGCACAGATACGCAGTATTTT
CASSTLVSTDTQYF
>NA|NA|TRBV7-9|TRBJ1-1
TGTGCCAGCAGCCCCCCTGGGGTCACTGAAGCTTTCTTT
CASSPPGVTEAFF
>TRBD1|NA|TRBV7-2|TRBJ1-4
TGTGCCAGCAGCGTCCAGGGGGCGGTGAGGGAAAAACTGTTTTTT
CASSVQGAVREKLFF
>TRBD2|NA|TRBV28|TRBJ2-3
TGTGCCAGCAGCCCTTTTGTTCTACTAGCGGGCGACACAGATACGCAGTATTTT
CASSPFVLLAGDTDTQYF
>NA|few|TRBV7-9|TRBJ1-4
TGTGCCAGCAGCTCCAACCGGCAGGGGACAACTAATGAAAAACTGTTTTTT
CASSSNRQGTTNEKLFF
>NA|many|TRBV5-1|TRBJ2-3
TGCGCCAGCAGCCAACCAGAAGGGGATACGCAGTATTTT
CASSQPEGDTQYF
>NA|few|TRBV19|TRBJ1-6
TGTGCCAGTAAGAAGGCAGGGGATCCTCCCCTCCACTTT
CASKKAGDPPLHF
>NA|few|TRBV6-2/TRBV6-3|TRBJ2-1
TGTGCCAGCAGTTACTCAGTCGGGGGCGAACTTTACAATGAGCAGTTCTTC
CASSYSVGGELYNEQFF
>NA|few|TRBV7-8|TRBJ2-3
TGTGCCAGCAGCATAGTTTATTCGGGCACAGATACGCAGTATTTT
CASSIVYSGTDTQYF
>NA|NA|TRBV5-1|TRBJ2-1
TGCGCCAGCGCCGGTCTCCCCACCCCGGAGGATGAGCAGTTCTTC
CASAGLPTPEDEQFF
>TRBD1|few|TRBV5-6|TRBJ1-5
TGTGCCAGCAGCCTGACAGGGGCTACCCCATATAGCAATCAGCCCCAGCATTTT
CASSLTGATPYSNQPQHF
>TRBD1|many|TRBV6-5|TRBJ2-1
TGTGCCAGCAGTTCCGGGACAGATTCCTACAATGAGCAGTTCTTC
CASSSGTDSYNEQFF
>TRBD1|many|TRBV5-1|TRBJ1-1
TGCGCCAGCAGCTTGGTACCGGGACAGGGGACTGAAGCTTTCTTT
CASSLVPGQGTEAFF
>NA|NA|TRBV7-9|TRBJ1-1
TGTGCCAGCAAAAAGGGACAGAACACTGAAGCTTTCTTT
CASKKGQNTEAFF
>NA|many|TRBV29-1|TRBJ1-2
TGCAGCGTTGAAGTGGGGCCTACTAACTATGGCTACACCTTC
CSVEVGPTNYGYTF
>TRBD2|few|TRBV9|TRBJ2-1
TGTGCCAGCAGCGTAGTGCCAGCGGGGGGGCAGGGTGAGCAGTTCTTC
CASSVVPAGGQGEQFF
>NA|NA|TRBV20-1|TRBJ2-5
TGCAGTGCTAGGGGAGGCGGGGAGTGGGAGACCCAGTACTTC
CSARGGGEWETQYF
>TRBD2|NA|TRBV19|TRBJ2-3
TGTGCCAGCAGAATAGCGGGGGGCCCCGAAACGCAGTATTTT
CASRIAGGPETQYF
>NA|NA|TRBV4-3|TRBJ1-6
TGCGCCAGCAGCCAAGCTTCCCAATTGGGAAATTCACCCCTCCACTTT
CASSQASQLGNSPLHF
>TRBD1|few|TRBV6-5|TRBJ2-2
TGTGCCAGCAGCTCCGGACAGGGCGGGTGGACCGGGGAGCTGTTTTTT
CASSSGQGGWTGELFF
>TRBD1|many|TRBV11-2|TRBJ1-2
TGTGCCAGCAGCCCCGGGACAGGGGTCCATGGCTACACCTTC
CASSPGTGVHGYTF
>NA|few|TRBV20-1|TRBJ2-7
TGCAGTGCTTATACTCCTTACGAGCAGTACTTC
CSAYTPYEQYF
>NA|NA|TRBV11-2|TRBJ1-4
TGTGCCAGCAGCTTAGAGTCGCCGAGACAGAGTCGACTGTTTTTT
CASSLESPRQSRLFF
>NA|few|TRBV28|TRBJ2-5
TGTGCCAGCAGTTTATCACAGACTGAGACCCAGTACTTC
CASSLSQTETQYF
>TRBD2|once|TRBV7-2|TRBJ2-2
TGTGCCAGCAGCCAAGGACTAGCGGGTACCGGGGAGCTGTTTTTT
CASSQGLAGTGELFF
>TRBD1|NA|TRBV5-1|TRBJ1-6
TGCGCCAGCAGCATGGGGACAGGGGGCTCACCCCTCCACTTT
CASSMGTGGSPLHF
>NA|few|TRBV5-1|TRBJ2-1
TGCGCCAGCAGCTTGGTAGAACCTTACTACAATGAGCAGTTCTTC
CASSLVEPYYNEQFF
>TRBD1|NA|TRBV6-5|TRBJ2-5
TGTGCCAGCAGGACAGGGCACCAAGAGACCCAGTACTTC
CASRTGHQETQYF
>TRBD1|few|TRBV5-1|TRBJ2-3
TGCGCCAGCAGCTTGGGGGACAGGGACACAGATACGCAGTATTTT
CASSLGDRDTDTQYF
>TRBD2|many|TRBV4-3|TRBJ2-7
TGCGCCAGCAGCCAAGGGACTAGCGTAGCCTACGAGCAGTACTTC
CASSQGTSVAYEQYF
>TRBD1|NA|TRBV4-2|TRBJ1-5
TGTGCCAGCAGCCAAGATAGGGGACAGGGGGCATGGCAGCCCCAGCATTTT
CASSQDRGQGAWQPQHF
>TRBD2|NA|TRBV7-9|TRBJ2-5
TGTGCCAGCAGCTTCCGACTAGCGGGGGGGCCTTGGGAGAAAGAGACCCAGTACTTC
CASSFRLAGGPWEKETQYF
>NA|few|TRBV27|TRBJ2-2
TGTGCCAGCAAACCCACCCCTGGGGCCGGGGAGCTGTTTTTT
CASKPTPGAGELFF
>TRBD2|few|TRBV9|TRBJ2-1
TGTGCCAGCAAGCCGGGACTAGCGGACTACAATGAGCAGTTCTTC
CASKPGLADYNEQFF
>TRBD1|NA|TRBV6-5|TRBJ2-1
TGTGCCAGCAGTTCCCGGCAGGGGGCAAATGAGCAGTTCTTC
CASSSRQGANEQFF
>NA|NA|TRBV7-2|TRBJ1-3
TGTGCCAGCAGCTCCCCGGGGTCTGGAAACACCATATATTTT
CASSSPGSGNTIYF
>NA|NA|TRBV20-1|TRBJ2-5
TGCAGTGCTAGCCACCATGAGACCCAGTACTTC
CSASHHETQYF
>NA|few|TRBV7-9|TRBJ2-5
TGTGCCAGCAGCCCCCCCAATGGAGAGACCCAGTACTTC
CASSPPNGETQYF
>NA|many|TRBV5-6|TRBJ1-5
TGTGCCAGCAGCTTGGAGGGTCAGCCCCAGCATTTT
CASSLEGQPQHF
>NA|NA|TRBV5-1|TRBJ2-3
TGCGCCAGCAGCATAGGACAGAGCACAGATACGCAGTATTTT
CASSIGQSTDTQYF
>NA|NA|TRBV5-1|TRBJ2-2
TGCGCCAGCAGCTTGGCATCCCCGGGTACCGGGGAGCTGTTTTTT
CASSLASPGTGELFF
>NA|NA|TRBV6-5|TRBJ2-1
TGTGCCAGCAGTTACTCGACGGGGTTTCAGCAGTTCTTC
CASSYSTGFQQFF
>NA|many|TRBV4-3|TRBJ2-3
TGCGCCAGCAGCCAAGATCGGGCGGGTTATACGCAGTATTTT
CASSQDRAGYTQYF